Reported below is one T cell receptor beta chain. CDR1 MDHEN and CDR2 SYDVKM come from the germline V gene. This CDR3 has 18 residues. V dropped 6 bases and J dropped 0; count of bases not matched to a gene: 11. The record originates from a study of blood T cell repertoires in COVID-19. Study-wide background: COVID-19 samples collected from the United States, Italy and Spain covered acute and convalescent phases. T cells, B-cell-depleted T cells, or PBMCs supplied cDNA or gDNA.

Study processing details: Reference gene primer amplification gave nucleated cell count estimates. TCRdb keeps only in-frame clones here, not all; method: immunoSEQ multiplex PCR. V and J calls plus clone size are reproduced from that table; the DNA served to infer D and trimming. Of about 59,000 clones in the sample, 75% to 85% are singletons; the top ten hold about 7.1%. The chain recombines TRBV28 with TRBJ2-4; 10 positions match TRBD1. This TCR was recovered from a man aged 55 to 70 with acute or convalescent COVID-19. The source material was peripheral blood. CDR3 DNA: TGTGCCAGCAGCACCCCGGGACAGGGGTTGCGAGCCAAAAACATTCAGTACTTC. The encoded protein is CASSTPGQGLRAKNIQYF.